Listed here are 26 T cell receptor beta chains from one sample, sequenced in a study of blood T cell repertoires in COVID-19. TCRdb's copy holds only in-frame clones and misses some; the assay was immunoSEQ multiplex PCR. The repertoire has about 15,000 clones, roughly 88% of them found once; the top ten carry 35%. Sequencing was performed on peripheral blood. Receptors originate from a man aged 65 to 85 in a cohort sampled during active COVID-19.

In its sample, this clone was seen once. The DNA of the CDR3 is TGTGCCAGCAGCTTGCAGACGGGAGGGGATTCACCCCTCCACTTT. Its translation: CASSLQTGGDSPLHF. The chain joins TRBV7-9 to TRBJ1-6; possibly TRBD1 for D (5 bases). Germline V gene lookup returns CDR1 SEHNR and CDR2 FQNEAQ (reference sequence). V was cut by 3 bases and J by 8 bases, with 14 bases left in between. CDR3 length: 15 amino acids.

This chain connects TRBV27 to TRBJ2-1, with D hard to call. The CDR3 is 12 residues long. Germline CDR1 and CDR2: MNHEY and SMNVEV (reference sequence). The V end was cut by 5 bases, the J end by 4 bases, with 6 bases between. The CDR3 protein is CASSPSYNEQFF. The DNA of the CDR3 is TGTGCCAGCAGTCCCAGTTACAATGAGCAGTTCTTC.

The genes are TRBV28 and TRBJ1-2; possibly TRBD1 for D (6 bases). The germline V gene encodes CDR1 MDHEN and CDR2 SYDVKM. The CDR3 is made up of 13 amino acids. Trimming removed 6 bases at V and 2 bases at J, with 10 bases between. The CDR3 region has the DNA TGTGCCAGCAGCCTGACAGGAAACTATGGCTACACCTTC. It yields the protein CASSLTGNYGYTF.

V and J are TRBV11-1 and TRBJ1-1; 10 bases match TRBD1. The CDR3 spans 16 residues. V gave up 4 bases and J gave up 2 bases; unmatched junction bases: 7. Germline V gene sequence: CDR1 SGHAT, CDR2 FQDESV (reference sequence). The CDR3 loop reads CASSYTSTGGNTEAFF. The CDR3 DNA follows: TGTGCCAGCAGCTACACCTCGACAGGGGGCAACACTGAAGCTTTCTTT. Drawing the rest from reference TRBV11-1 and TRBJ1-1, the complete variable domain is EAEVAQSPRYKITEKSQAVAFWCDPISGHATLYWYRQILGQGPELLVQFQDESVVDDSQLPKDRFSAERLKGVDSTLKIQPAELGDSAMYLCASSYTSTGGNTEAFFGQGTRLTVV.

V gene TRBV15 combines with J gene TRBJ2-1; TRBD1 aligns across 8 bases. The CDR3 loop spans 14 amino acids. Germline V gene data show CDR1 as LNHNV and CDR2 as YYDKDF (reference sequence). V shed 3 bases and J 7 bases; nucleotides not matched to a gene: 5. Here the CDR3 reads CATSSRTGGNEQFF. In DNA, the CDR3 is TGTGCCACCAGCAGCCGCACAGGGGGGAATGAGCAGTTCTTC.

This chain connects TRBV5-1 to TRBJ2-2; a weak D match, TRBD1 (5 bases). From germline, CDR1 is SGHRS and CDR2 YFSETQ. The V end lost 0 bases, the J end lost 6 bases, and 12 bases lay between the germline ends. The CDR3 spans 15 residues. The CDR3 DNA follows: TGCGCCAGCAGCTTGGGACAGAATGGCCCCGGGGAGCTGTTTTTT. Its protein product is CASSLGQNGPGELFF.

DNA of the CDR3: TGTGCCAGCAGGGGACAGGGGCTCGGCTACACCTTC. Its protein product is CASRGQGLGYTF. The V call is TRBV2, the J call TRBJ1-2; TRBD1 matches at 10 bases. Trimming at V came to 6 bases and at J to 8 bases, leaving 3 bases not matched to a gene. Germline assignment: CDR1 SNHLY and CDR2 FYNNEI. The CDR3 totals 12 residues.

This clone was observed a few times. The V call is TRBV7-9, the J call TRBJ1-2; TRBD1 aligns across 8 bases. The trim removed 0 bases at V and 4 bases at J, leaving 1 base unmatched. The germline CDR1 and CDR2 sequences are SEHNR and FQNEAQ (reference sequence). The CDR3 is made up of 14 amino acids. The CDR3 DNA follows: TGTGCCAGCAGCTTAGCGGACAGGGCCTATGGCTACACCTTC. It yields the protein CASSLADRAYGYTF.

This chain joins TRBV18 and TRBJ2-1; TRBD1 matches at 7 bases. CDR3 length: 13 residues. Germline V lookup: CDR1 KGHSH, CDR2 LQKENI. The junction had 4 bases not matched to a gene; V was cut back by 3 bases and J by 8 bases. The CDR3, as DNA: TGTGCCAGCTCACCCGGGACAGACGATGAGCAGTTCTTC. Translated: CASSPGTDDEQFF. Full variable domain (outside the CDR3, taken from reference TRBV18 and TRBJ2-1): NAGVMQNPRHLVRRRGQEARLRCSPMKGHSHVYWYRQLPEEGLKFMVYLQKENIIDESGMPKERFSAEFPKEGPSILRIQQVVRGDSAAYFCASSPGTDDEQFFGPGTRLTVL.

This clone was counted only a few times. One end of the junction fails to match germline, which may point to a read error. This chain links TRBV7-9 with TRBJ2-7, with D possibly TRBD2 on 6 matching bases. The germline V gene has CDR1 SEHNR and CDR2 FQNEAQ (reference sequence). This CDR3 region has 14 residues. The CDR3 protein is CATSETGGTYEQYF. For the CDR3, the DNA is TGTGCCACCAGCGAAACTGGGGGGACCTACGAGCAGTACTTC.

The chain combines TRBV30 with TRBJ2-1; no definite D call. This CDR3 is 13 amino acids long. CDR1 and CDR2 (germline): GTSNPN, SVGIG (reference sequence). Trimming removed 7 bases at V and 5 bases at J, with 15 bases between. This chain's CDR3 is CAYVLDSDNEQFF. The CDR3 DNA follows: TGTGCCTACGTTCTAGATTCCGACAATGAGCAGTTCTTC.

The chain links TRBV7-3 to TRBJ2-2, with 14 bases that match TRBD2. CDR1 SGHTA and CDR2 FQGTGA come from the germline V gene. CDR3 length equals 16 residues. The V and J ends lost 2 bases and 5 bases, in that order; junction bases with no gene match: 1. CDR3 coding DNA: TGTGCCAGCAGCTTAGGGACTAGCGGGAGTACCGGGGAGCTGTTTTTT. This translates into CASSLGTSGSTGELFF.

The chain combines TRBV9 with TRBJ1-4; unclear D gene. CDR1 and CDR2 (germline): SGDLS, YYNGEE. CDR3 length: 14 residues. Trimming shortened V by 4 bases and J by 7 bases, and 14 bases separated the two germline ends. The CDR3 bases are TGTGCCAGCAGCCCCCCGGGGAGGACTGAAAAACTGTTTTTT. Protein sequence: CASSPPGRTEKLFF. The full variable domain, rest sourced from reference TRBV9 and TRBJ1-4, is DSGVTQTPKHLITATGQRVTLRCSPRSGDLSVYWYQQSLDQGLQFLIQYYNGEERAKGNILERFSAQQFPDLHSELNLSSLELGDSALYFCASSPPGRTEKLFFGSGTQLSVL.

The chain employs TRBV18 and TRBJ1-2; 7 positions agree with TRBD1. In germline, CDR1 is KGHSH, CDR2 LQKENI. The junction had 8 bases not matched to a gene; V was cut back by 4 bases and J by 3 bases. The CDR3 spans 15 residues. The CDR3 loop is CASSLSDRADYGYTF. The CDR3 coding sequence is TGTGCCAGCTCACTCTCCGACAGGGCTGACTATGGCTACACCTTC.

This chain links TRBV27 with TRBJ2-2; TRBD2 is a possible D gene (6 bases). The CDR3 has 15 amino acids. Trimming pared 5 bases from V and 0 bases from J, leaving 10 bases between. Germline CDR1 reads MNHEY; CDR2 reads SMNVEV (reference sequence). The CDR3 DNA reads as TGTGCCAGCAGTACACCTAGCGCGAACACCGGGGAGCTGTTTTTT. Its protein product is CASSTPSANTGELFF.

The rearrangement links TRBV4-3 to TRBJ2-1; 8 bases agree with TRBD1. V lost 4 bases to trimming and J lost 7 bases; unmatched junction nucleotides: 9. CDR1 is LGHNA and CDR2 is YSLEER in the germline V gene. This CDR3 region has 15 residues. The CDR3 is CASSPSWQGANEQFF. The DNA of the CDR3 is TGCGCCAGCAGCCCATCATGGCAGGGGGCGAATGAGCAGTTCTTC.

The V and J genes are TRBV4-1 and TRBJ1-5; 7 bases agree with TRBD1. The V segment lost 0 bases and the J segment 3 bases; nucleotides outside the gene matches: 8. The CDR3 loop spans 17 amino acids. Germline CDR1 is MGHRA and CDR2 is YSYEKL. The CDR3 DNA reads TGCGCCAGCAGCCAAGATACGGCAGGGGGAATCAATCAGCCCCAGCATTTT. Translation gives CASSQDTAGGINQPQHF.

The chain carries TRBV29-1 and TRBJ1-4; 9 bases map to TRBD1. J was trimmed by 7 bases and V by 4 bases; bases with no gene match: 10. Per germline, CDR1 SQVTM and CDR2 ANQGSEA. The CDR3 length is 15 residues. The CDR3 nucleotides read TGCAGCGTTGTTTTGGGTGGGACAGGGCGTGAAAAACTGTTTTTT. It encodes CSVVLGGTGREKLFF.

The rearrangement uses TRBV7-9 and TRBJ2-7; D call uncertain. This CDR3 has 15 amino acids. V gave up 5 bases and J gave up 9 bases, with 23 bases separating them. Germline CDR1 and CDR2: SEHNR and FQNEAQ (reference sequence). The CDR3 DNA is TGTGCCAGCAGCCCGAAAACCGACGTCCTGTGGAGGCAGTACTTC. Protein sequence: CASSPKTDVLWRQYF.

This clone was detected only a few times. The chain uses TRBV28 and TRBJ1-5; tentative D call: TRBD1 (5 bases). This CDR3 contains 14 residues. The germline V gene has CDR1 MDHEN and CDR2 SYDVKM. V dropped 2 bases and J dropped 9 bases, with 14 bases sitting between them. The CDR3 sequence is CASSLRSGGVPQHF. CDR3 nucleotides: TGTGCCAGCAGTTTACGCTCAGGAGGGGTGCCCCAGCATTTT.

DNA of the CDR3: TGTGCCAGCAGTGCAACTAGCGGGGGCCCGGGGGAGACCCAGTACTTC. This sequence encodes CASSATSGGPGETQYF. The V gene is TRBV6-1, the J gene TRBJ2-5; 11 bases line up with TRBD2. Germline V CDR1 and CDR2: MNHNS, SASEGT. The trim removed 4 bases at V and 5 bases at J, leaving 9 bases unmatched. The CDR3 spans 16 residues.

The chain employs TRBV29-1 and TRBJ2-4; maybe TRBD2 (6 bases). The CDR3 consists of 16 residues. CDR1 is SQVTM and CDR2 is ANQGSEA in the germline V gene. Trimming left V 2 bases short and J 0 bases short, with 14 bases between. DNA of the CDR3: TGCAGCGTTGAATTAGCTCCGGGACTAGCCAAAAACATTCAGTACTTC. This sequence encodes CSVELAPGLAKNIQYF. The entire variable domain, with the rest obtained from reference TRBV29-1 and TRBJ2-4, is as follows: SAVISQKPSRDICQRGTSLTIQCQVDSQVTMMFWYRQQPGQSLTLIATANQGSEATYESGFVIDKFPISRPNLTFSTLTVSNMSPEDSSIYLCSVELAPGLAKNIQYFGAGTRLSVL.

The chain couples TRBV7-6 to TRBJ1-1, with a weak D call TRBD1 (6 bases). Trimming cost V 3 bases and J 0 bases, with 14 bases left between them. Germline assignment: CDR1 SGHVS and CDR2 FNYEAQ. This CDR3 contains 16 residues. The CDR3 nucleotides read TGTGCCAGCAGCTTGTTCAGGGGTGCGATGAACACTGAAGCTTTCTTT. Its protein product is CASSLFRGAMNTEAFF.

The V and J genes are TRBV7-7 and TRBJ2-1; tentative D call: TRBD1 (6 bases). Germline V gene lookup returns CDR1 SSHAT and CDR2 FNYEAQ (reference sequence). V shed 5 bases and J shed 5 bases, with 10 bases lying between them. The length of the CDR3 is 13 residues. The CDR3 nucleotides read TGTGCCAGCAGCATAGGACAGAACAATGAGCAGTTCTTC. As protein: CASSIGQNNEQFF.

This clone was observed once. This rearrangement joins TRBV28 to TRBJ2-1; 15 nucleotides match TRBD2. The CDR3 has 15 amino acids. The junction had 7 bases not matched to a gene; V was cut back by 9 bases and J by 7 bases. Germline V gene sequence: CDR1 MDHEN, CDR2 SYDVKM. This CDR3 is CASYPGTSGRNEQFF. The CDR3 region has the DNA TGTGCCAGTTACCCTGGGACTAGCGGGAGGAATGAGCAGTTCTTC.

This chain uses TRBV7-9 with TRBJ2-2; 9 nucleotides line up with TRBD2. Looked up from germline, CDR1 is SEHNR and CDR2 is FQNEAQ (reference sequence). Germline trimming cut 3 bases from V and 4 bases from J; bases unmatched to any gene: 0. The CDR3 is 14 amino acids. CDR3 sequence: CASSLTSGTGELFF. In DNA form, the CDR3 reads TGTGCCAGCAGCTTGACTAGCGGCACCGGGGAGCTGTTTTTT.